These 20 T cell receptor beta chains were sequenced from one sample in a study of monozygotic twins with inflammatory bowel disease. Each CDR3 protein gets one entry in TCRdb, which reprocessed the 5' RACE reads and gives no DNA. Its clone listing holds 310,000 or so distinct CDR3 sequences. What was sequenced was blood. These receptors were obtained from a human donor with ulcerative colitis or Crohn's disease, or a healthy co-twin of an affected twin (not recorded which).

The chain uses TRBV10-2 and TRBJ2-5; there is no DNA to check the TCRdb D call of TRBD1. Germline V gene data show CDR1 as WSHSY and CDR2 as SAAADI. The CDR3 loop spans 13 amino acids. CDR3 amino acids: CASSEGREETQYF.

J is TRBJ1-2 and V is TRBV6-1; the D call of TRBD1 rests on TCRdb alone, since no DNA is present to check it. CDR1 and CDR2 from the germline V gene are MNHNS and SASEGT. The CDR3 has 15 residues. The CDR3 sequence is CASSARTAEFSGYTF.

This sequence joins TRBV25-1 and TRBJ2-5. The CDR3 runs to 13 residues. Germline assignment: CDR1 MGHDK and CDR2 SYGVNS. The CDR3 sequence: CASSEGGQRTQYF. The full variable domain, completed using reference TRBV25-1 and TRBJ2-5, is EADIYQTPRYLVIGTGKKITLECSQTMGHDKMYWYQQDPGMELHLIHYSYGVNSTEKGDLSSESTVSRIRTEHFPLTLESARPSHTSQYLCASSEGGQRTQYFGPGTRLLVL.

The rearrangement uses TRBV7-2 and TRBJ2-1; with no DNA, the TCRdb D assignment of TRBD1 cannot be verified. The CDR3 consists of 15 residues. Germline V gene sequence: CDR1 SGHTA, CDR2 FQGNSA. The CDR3 sequence is CASSLSWGPNNEQFF.

This chain links TRBV5-1 with TRBJ1-1; TCRdb designates TRBD1, a call that cannot be tested without DNA. This CDR3 spans 12 amino acids. Per the germline V gene, CDR1 is SGHRS and CDR2 is YFSETQ. CDR3 sequence reads: CASSLRQGEAFF.

The CDR3: CSAGTADYEQYF. The chain employs TRBV29-1 and TRBJ2-7; TCRdb's D call of TRBD1 is untestable without DNA. The CDR3 contains 12 residues. Germline CDR1 SQVTM, CDR2 ANQGSEA.

The chain joins TRBV4-2 to TRBJ1-4. The germline V gene has CDR1 LGHNA and CDR2 YNFKEQ. CDR3 length: 15 residues. The CDR3 sequence is CASSQADPTNEKLFF.

This chain joins TRBV7-2 and TRBJ1-1; without DNA, the TCRdb call of TRBD1 cannot be checked. The CDR3 totals 15 residues. Germline lookup yields CDR1 SGHTA and CDR2 FQGNSA. The chain's CDR3 is CASSPRQSWGTEAFF.

The rearrangement links TRBV6-5 to TRBJ2-2; TCRdb designates TRBD1, a call that cannot be tested without DNA. The V gene's germline CDR1 is MNHEY and CDR2 SVGAGI. The CDR3 has 13 amino acids. The CDR3 protein is CASSPFRVEELFF.

The gene calls are TRBV7-2 and TRBJ2-7; TCRdb names TRBD1, which stays unverified in the absence of DNA. The CDR3 has 13 residues. Germline assignment: CDR1 SGHTA and CDR2 FQGNSA. CDR3 residues: CASSHDRDYEQYF.

V usage is TRBV4-1 and J usage is TRBJ1-2; with no DNA, the TCRdb D assignment of TRBD1 cannot be verified. This CDR3 is 14 amino acids long. Germline V CDR1 and CDR2: MGHRA, YSYEKL. The CDR3 sequence is CASSQEAQGNGYTF.

This sequence joins TRBV7-9 and TRBJ2-3; TCRdb reports TRBD1, a call that lacks DNA to check it against. Germline V gives CDR1 SEHNR, CDR2 FQNEAQ (reference sequence). CDR3 length equals 14 residues. The chain's CDR3 is CASSYPGGTDTQYF.

This chain joins TRBV4-1 and TRBJ2-5; with no DNA, the TCRdb D assignment of TRBD1 cannot be verified. This CDR3 has 15 residues. Germline CDR1 is MGHRA and CDR2 is YSYEKL. The CDR3 is CASSQGLFEGETQYF.

This chain uses TRBV10-3 with TRBJ2-7. Per the germline V gene, CDR1 is ENHRY and CDR2 is SYGVKD. The CDR3 contains 13 residues. The CDR3 region is CAISVDGAYEQYF.

This chain links TRBV5-5 with TRBJ2-3; TCRdb picks TRBD1, but there is no DNA to check that call. The CDR3 is made up of 16 amino acids. CDR1 and CDR2 (germline): SGHKS, YYEKEE (reference sequence). The CDR3: CASSLGTGLSTDTQYF.

The J gene is TRBJ2-7, the V gene TRBV20-1; TCRdb designates TRBD1, a call that cannot be tested without DNA. CDR3 length: 14 amino acids. Germline assignment: CDR1 DFQATT and CDR2 SNEGSKA (reference sequence). The CDR3 protein is CSARVTGGGYEQYF.

The chain is built from TRBV4-3 and TRBJ2-3; TCRdb lists TRBD1, though no DNA is available to test this call. The CDR3 covers 16 residues. The germline gives CDR1 LGHNA, CDR2 YSLEER. The CDR3 loop is CASSQDWERGADTQYF.

The CDR3 sequence: CASSQQGGKPGYTF. The rearrangement joins TRBV4-1 to TRBJ1-2. CDR3 length: 14 residues. Germline CDR1 reads MGHRA; CDR2 reads YSYEKL.

The J gene is TRBJ2-1, the V gene TRBV20-1; TCRdb reports TRBD2, a call that lacks DNA to check it against. In germline, CDR1 is DFQATT, CDR2 SNEGSKA (reference sequence). This CDR3 contains 16 residues. CDR3 residues: CSAPTSGGTSYNEQFF.

This chain links TRBV5-1 with TRBJ2-1; TCRdb calls TRBD1, which cannot be checked without DNA. The CDR3 runs 16 residues. Per germline, CDR1 SGHRS and CDR2 YFSETQ. The CDR3 protein is CASSPRGFGSYNEQFF.